Listed below are T cell receptor beta chains from one sample, sequenced in a study of Graves' ophthalmopathy and Graves' hyperthyroidism. In TCRdb, the multiplex PCR reads were re-called with MiXCR into one record per CDR3 protein. The sample lists 400,000 to 450,000 distinct CDR3 sequences, over 20% occurring once. The sequencing input was peripheral blood. The receptors were gathered from a woman under 30 with stable Graves' hyperthyroidism. Both conserved end residues are part of each CDR3. Fields, in order: V gene, J gene, clone size, D gene, CDR3 protein, CDR3 DNA. The D gene is left open where the match is weak. Expanded clones are given a class, and other clones once, few, many or no size at all.

TRBV18,TRBJ1-2,many,NA,CASSLNSNYGYTF,TGTGCCAGCTCACTTAATTCGAACTATGGCTACACCTTC
TRBV11-2,TRBJ1-2,NA,NA,CASSVRSGLGNYGYTF,TGTGCCAGCAGCGTCCGCTCAGGGTTAGGGAACTATGGCTACACCTTC
TRBV19,TRBJ2-7,many,NA,CASSMGDSYEQYF,TGTGCCAGTAGTATGGGCGACTCCTACGAGCAGTACTTC
TRBV6-1,TRBJ1-6,many,NA,CASSERQDPPLHF,TGTGCCAGCAGTGAGAGACAGGACCCACCCCTCCACTTT
TRBV30,TRBJ1-1,NA,NA,CAWSVWSRGGTEAFF,TGTGCCTGGAGTGTTTGGTCCAGGGGCGGCACTGAAGCTTTCTTT
TRBV7-3,TRBJ2-5,many,TRBD2,CASSLTRSGRETQYF,TGTGCCAGCAGCTTAACTCGGTCCGGGAGGGAGACCCAGTACTTC
TRBV11-2,TRBJ2-7,many,TRBD2,CASRSGVGLDYEQYF,TGTGCCAGCAGGTCTGGAGTGGGACTAGATTACGAGCAGTACTTC
TRBV5-1,TRBJ1-1,NA,NA,CASSPDLEGEAFF,TGCGCCAGCAGCCCAGACTTGGAGGGTGAAGCTTTCTTT
TRBV7-8,TRBJ2-5,NA,TRBD2,CASRTPGLVAETQYF,TGTGCCAGCAGGACGCCGGGACTAGTAGCCGAGACCCAGTACTTC
TRBV27,TRBJ1-5,NA,NA,CASSLNPRGQPQHF,TGTGCCAGCAGTTTAAACCCTCGGGGACAGCCCCAGCATTTT
TRBV2,TRBJ2-6,NA,NA,CASSDEVTGANVLTF,TGTGCCAGCAGTGATGAGGTAACTGGGGCCAACGTCCTGACTTTC
TRBV12-3/TRBV12-4,TRBJ1-6,NA,NA,CASSLTGAREGSPLHF,TGTGCCAGCAGTTTAACGGGGGCGCGGGAGGGTTCACCCCTCCACTTT
TRBV5-1,TRBJ1-2,once,NA,CASSLETGLEAVYGYTF,TGCGCCAGCAGCTTGGAAACGGGTTTGGAGGCGGTGTATGGCTACACCTTC
TRBV11-2,TRBJ1-1,NA,NA,CASSLTGSVNTEAFF,TGTGCCAGCAGCTTAACCGGTTCTGTGAACACTGAAGCTTTCTTT
TRBV24-1,TRBJ1-5,many,NA,CATSESGRGGQPQHF,TGTGCCACCAGTGAGTCAGGGCGCGGGGGTCAGCCCCAGCATTTT
TRBV7-2,TRBJ1-2,many,TRBD1,CASRGQGGTGYTF,TGTGCCAGCAGGGGACAGGGAGGAACTGGCTACACCTTC
TRBV20-1,TRBJ1-2,many,NA,CSARDATAYNYGYTF,TGCAGTGCTAGAGATGCAACAGCTTATAACTATGGCTACACCTTC
TRBV29-1,TRBJ1-5,few,NA,CSAQPQHF,TGCAGCGCGCAGCCCCAGCATTTT
TRBV6-1,TRBJ1-1,many,NA,CASRDGMNTEAFF,TGTGCCAGTAGGGACGGGATGAACACTGAAGCTTTCTTT
TRBV11-2,TRBJ2-7,once,NA,CASSPFSGPYEQYF,TGTGCCAGCAGCCCGTTTAGCGGCCCCTACGAGCAGTACTTC
TRBV7-8,TRBJ1-5,many,TRBD1,CASSTLGQVHQPQHF,TGTGCCAGCAGCACTCTCGGACAGGTACATCAGCCCCAGCATTTT
TRBV2,TRBJ2-2,NA,TRBD2,CATSGSGSYTGELFF,TGTGCCACCAGTGGTAGCGGGAGTTACACCGGGGAGCTGTTTTTT
TRBV6-1,TRBJ2-2,many,NA,CASRRDRQTNTGELFF,TGTGCCAGCAGGAGAGACCGTCAAACTAACACCGGGGAGCTGTTTTTT
TRBV3-1,TRBJ2-7,NA,TRBD2,CANSQNPGTSGYEQYF,TGTGCCAACAGCCAGAACCCCGGGACTAGCGGCTACGAGCAGTACTTC
TRBV27,TRBJ1-1,many,TRBD1,CASRPGGGRKAFF,TGTGCCAGCAGGCCAGGGGGCGGGCGTAAAGCTTTCTTT
TRBV28,TRBJ2-7,NA,NA,CASSLWTVYGSAYEQYF,TGTGCCAGCAGTTTATGGACAGTGTATGGGAGCGCCTACGAGCAGTACTTC
TRBV30,TRBJ1-2,few,NA,CAWSVWEEDYGYTF,TGTGCCTGGAGTGTATGGGAGGAGGACTATGGCTACACCTTC
TRBV6-2/TRBV6-3,TRBJ2-7,many,NA,CASSYSNEGQVAGYEQYF,TGTGCCAGCAGTTACTCGAACGAAGGACAGGTTGCGGGATACGAGCAGTACTTC
TRBV20-1,TRBJ1-5,many,NA,CSARDWGGRGNQPQHF,TGCAGTGCTAGAGATTGGGGGGGGCGCGGCAATCAGCCCCAGCATTTT
TRBV19,TRBJ2-5,many,TRBD2,CASSFPGLAGVEETQYF,TGTGCCAGTAGTTTTCCGGGACTAGCGGGAGTGGAGGAGACCCAGTACTTC
TRBV11-2,TRBJ1-1,NA,NA,CATTVMREAFF,TGTGCCACAACCGTGATGCGTGAAGCTTTCTTT
TRBV30,TRBJ1-3,few,NA,CAWRSGAGGNTIYF,TGTGCCTGGAGATCAGGGGCTGGTGGAAACACCATATATTTT
TRBV20-1,TRBJ2-7,many,TRBD1,CSATGTGGSEQYF,TGCAGTGCTACCGGGACAGGGGGAAGCGAGCAGTACTTC
TRBV7-3,TRBJ1-2,NA,NA,CASSLTFEGLNYGYTF,TGTGCCAGCAGCTTAACGTTTGAGGGGCTGAACTATGGCTACACCTTC
TRBV20-1,TRBJ2-7,many,NA,CSAHPVTSYEQYF,TGCAGTGCTCACCCGGTCACGAGCTACGAGCAGTACTTC
TRBV7-3,TRBJ1-3,many,TRBD1,CASSPTGTGNTIYF,TGTGCCAGCAGCCCGACAGGGACTGGAAACACCATATATTTT
TRBV28,TRBJ2-7,NA,NA,CASSPTTGYAYEQYF,TGTGCCAGCAGTCCCACCACCGGGTACGCCTACGAGCAGTACTTC
TRBV6-5,TRBJ1-5,many,NA,CASSYPVEPQHF,TGTGCCAGCAGTTACCCGGTTGAGCCCCAGCATTTT
TRBV28,TRBJ2-7,many,TRBD2,CASSFTWASGRETYEQYF,TGTGCCAGCAGTTTTACCTGGGCTAGCGGGAGAGAAACCTACGAGCAGTACTTC
TRBV7-3,TRBJ2-5,many,TRBD1,CASSLLGQGETQYF,TGTGCCAGCAGCCTTTTGGGACAGGGGGAGACCCAGTACTTC
TRBV6-2/TRBV6-3,TRBJ2-7,many,TRBD1,CASSFWTGSYEQYF,TGTGCCAGCAGTTTTTGGACAGGGTCCTACGAGCAGTACTTC
TRBV24-1,TRBJ1-2,NA,NA,CATSVGVDGYTF,TGTGCCACCAGTGTGGGGGTAGATGGCTACACCTTC